The clone carrying this TCR beta chain was detected only once. Treatment specified: 19 received Ad26.COV2.S at low or high dose, single or two shots; roughly five received placebo; per-sample allocation not given. It was on day 63 after the first vaccine or placebo injection that samples were taken. This sample is drawn from a study of Ad26.COV2.S vaccination and SARS-CoV-2 variants. Trimming removed 4 bases from V and 12 bases from J; junction bases left unmatched: 5. This CDR3 is 12 amino acids long. The V gene's germline CDR1 is SEHNR and CDR2 FQNEAQ (reference sequence). TCRdb's copy holds only in-frame clones and misses some; the assay was immunoSEQ multiplex PCR. The repertoire holds 200,000 to 300,000 clones, with 70% to 90% as singletons.

This receptor was identified in a person between 18 and 65 years old who received the Ad26.COV2.S COVID-19 vaccine or a placebo. The sample here was peripheral blood, taken in a trial of Ad26.COV2.S vaccine versus placebo. The gene calls are TRBV7-9 and TRBJ2-1, with TRBD2 matching over 8 bases. The CDR3 is CASSSSGSWQFF. In DNA form, the CDR3 reads TGTGCCAGCAGCTCCAGCGGGAGCTGGCAGTTCTTC.